The T cell receptor beta chain described here comes from a study of blood T cells in healthy people across ages. The CDR3 runs to 13 residues. Germline V CDR1 and CDR2: LNHNV, YYDKDF (reference sequence). Between the trimmed V and J ends, which lost 8 bases and 4 bases, there was a span of 12 bases. The use of a sample-barcoded 5' primer and a J-beta primer mix characterized a second PCR of 7 to 11 cycles. TCRdb fed the 5' RACE reads into MiXCR, producing one record per CDR3 protein. The sample lists under 1,100,000 distinct CDR3 sequences, approximately 25% occurring once. This sample was shared with a second study, whose subject was T cells of mothers and their children.

This TCR was sampled from a girl aged 2-10 years in good health. The chain employs TRBV15 and TRBJ2-1, with D maybe TRBD1 (7 bases). The sample consisted of blood. The CDR3 coding sequence is TGTGCCACCTCGGGGGACAGTTACAATGAGCAGTTCTTC. It codes for CATSGDSYNEQFF.